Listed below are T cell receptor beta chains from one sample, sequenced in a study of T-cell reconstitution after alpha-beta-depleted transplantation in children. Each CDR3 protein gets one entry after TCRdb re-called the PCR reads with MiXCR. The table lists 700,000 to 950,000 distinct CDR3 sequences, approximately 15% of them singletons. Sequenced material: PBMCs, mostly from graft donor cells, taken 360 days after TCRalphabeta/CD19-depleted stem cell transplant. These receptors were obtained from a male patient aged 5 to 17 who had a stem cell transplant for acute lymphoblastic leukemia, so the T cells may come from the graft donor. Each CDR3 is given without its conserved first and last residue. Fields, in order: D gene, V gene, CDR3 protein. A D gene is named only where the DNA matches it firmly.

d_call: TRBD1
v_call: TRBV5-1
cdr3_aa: ASSQIQGATEAF

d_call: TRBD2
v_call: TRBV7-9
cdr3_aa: ASSFSGLYNEQF

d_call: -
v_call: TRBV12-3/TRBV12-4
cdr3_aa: ASSLFSEETQY

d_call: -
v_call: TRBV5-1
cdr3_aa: ASSLDPTSARLNEQF

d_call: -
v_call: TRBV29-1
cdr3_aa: SVAEELIYEQY

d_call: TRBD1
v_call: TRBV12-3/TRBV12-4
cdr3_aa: ASSVGSGTGKETQY

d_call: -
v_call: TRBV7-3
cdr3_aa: ASSLKPTDTQY

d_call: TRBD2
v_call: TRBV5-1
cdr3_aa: ASSLGTSGSSGANVLT

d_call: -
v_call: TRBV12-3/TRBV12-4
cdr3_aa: ASSAPRPPPYEQY

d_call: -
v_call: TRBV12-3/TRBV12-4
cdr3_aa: ASSLSPWDSSSYNEQF

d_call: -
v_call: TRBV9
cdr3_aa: ASSVEPGYPTDTQY

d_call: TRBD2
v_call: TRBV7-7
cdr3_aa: ASSPRFGGTSANEQF

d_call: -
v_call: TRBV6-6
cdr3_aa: ASSYWEVYEQY

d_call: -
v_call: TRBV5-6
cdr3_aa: ASTLLFGTPNTGELF

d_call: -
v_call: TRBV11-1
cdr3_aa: ASSIRGDTEAF

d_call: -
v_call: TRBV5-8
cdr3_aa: ASSPRPLYNSPLH

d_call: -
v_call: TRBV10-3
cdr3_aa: AISESEWGQY

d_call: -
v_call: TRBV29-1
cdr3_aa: SVDPGDMNTGELF

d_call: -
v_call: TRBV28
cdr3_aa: AAQGRPPETQY

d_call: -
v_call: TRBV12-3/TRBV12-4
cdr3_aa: ASSLGRVHSPLH

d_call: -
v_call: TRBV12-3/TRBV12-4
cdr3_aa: ASSYPPERAFSYEQY

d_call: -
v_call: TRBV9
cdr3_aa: ASSRTLTNEQY

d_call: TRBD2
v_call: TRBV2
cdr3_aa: ASSEGTSAIYEQY

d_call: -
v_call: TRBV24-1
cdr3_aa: ATSSVAGDTNTDTQY

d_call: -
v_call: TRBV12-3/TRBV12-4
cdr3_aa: ASSLVLAGPSTDTQY

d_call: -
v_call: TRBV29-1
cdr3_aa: SVTLANYGYT

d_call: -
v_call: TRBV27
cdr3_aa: ASSLSSYLSYEQY

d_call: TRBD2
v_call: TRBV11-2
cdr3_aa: ASSPAGLQY

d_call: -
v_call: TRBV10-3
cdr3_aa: AISEPGLSGANVLT

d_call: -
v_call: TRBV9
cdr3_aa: ASSSRDWMGEQY

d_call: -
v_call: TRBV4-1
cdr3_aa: ASSQPLPGPYEQY

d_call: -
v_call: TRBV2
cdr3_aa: ASSVVRGTGELF

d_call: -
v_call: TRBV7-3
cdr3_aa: ASSLGPAPYEQY

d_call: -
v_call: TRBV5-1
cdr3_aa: ASSLVGRGEQY

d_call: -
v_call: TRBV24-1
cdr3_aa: ATSDPDQETQY

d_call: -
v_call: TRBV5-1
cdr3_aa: ASSLGTGEPYNEQF

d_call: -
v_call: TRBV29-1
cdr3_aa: SVVGFSGANVLT

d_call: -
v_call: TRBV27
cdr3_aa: ASSSTTLWLSGYT

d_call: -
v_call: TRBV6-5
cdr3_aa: ASSKTSRFYEQF

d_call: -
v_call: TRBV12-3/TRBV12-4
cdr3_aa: ASSWGFRGLPDTQY

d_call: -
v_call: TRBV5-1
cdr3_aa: ASSLVRSNSNEQF

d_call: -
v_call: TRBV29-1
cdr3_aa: SVRGELSYNEQF

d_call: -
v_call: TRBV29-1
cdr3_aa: SVLGNEQF

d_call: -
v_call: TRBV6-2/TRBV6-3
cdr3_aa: ASSRAQVAAF

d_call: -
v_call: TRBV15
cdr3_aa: ATSKGTSRFAGELF

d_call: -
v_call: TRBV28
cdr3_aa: ASSAGPEQF

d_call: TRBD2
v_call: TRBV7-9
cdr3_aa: ASSPSGREADTQY

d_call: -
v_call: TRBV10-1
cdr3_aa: ASIGELF

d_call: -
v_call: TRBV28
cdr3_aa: ASSFSSPLRNQETQY

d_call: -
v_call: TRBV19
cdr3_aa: ASSEKYQPQH

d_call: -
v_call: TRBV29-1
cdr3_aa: SVIQGGDQPQH

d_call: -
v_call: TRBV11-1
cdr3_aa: ASSLEWAPPGSDGYEQY

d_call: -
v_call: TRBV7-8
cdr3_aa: ASSFGLGNTEAF